The TCR beta chain described here comes from a study of neurological immune-mediated disorders. Time point meaning: technical triplicate 2. Libraries from sorted cells each used about 1 million CD4+ or CD8+ T cells. The CDR3 has 14 amino acids. Germline CDR1 DFQATT, CDR2 SNEGSKA (reference sequence). V shed 3 bases and J 5 bases; nucleotides not matched to a gene: 8. This clonotype was seen at least ten times. TCRdb redid the calling of the 5' RACE reads with MiXCR, one entry per CDR3 protein. The table shows under 35,000 distinct CDR3 sequences, with 13% occurring only once. The receptor comes from a female donor with HTLV-1-associated myelopathy (HAM/TSP). The rearrangement joins TRBV20-1 to TRBJ2-3, with 7 nucleotides matching TRBD1. The sequenced sample was CD4+ T cells from blood. The DNA of the CDR3 is TGCAGTGCTAGTGAGACAGGGAGCGGAGATACGCAGTATTTT. Amino acid sequence: CSASETGSGDTQYF.